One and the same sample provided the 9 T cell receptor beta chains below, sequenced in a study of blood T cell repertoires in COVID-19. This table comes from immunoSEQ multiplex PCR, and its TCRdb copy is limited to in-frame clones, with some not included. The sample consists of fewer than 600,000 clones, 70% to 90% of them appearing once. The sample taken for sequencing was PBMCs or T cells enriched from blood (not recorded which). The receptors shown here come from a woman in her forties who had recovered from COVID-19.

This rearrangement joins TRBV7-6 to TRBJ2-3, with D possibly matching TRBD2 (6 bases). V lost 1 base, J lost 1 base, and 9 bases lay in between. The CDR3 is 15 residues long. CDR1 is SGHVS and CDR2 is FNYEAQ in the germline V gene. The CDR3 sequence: CASSLGPSGTDTQYF. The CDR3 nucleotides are TGTGCCAGCAGCTTAGGACCTAGCGGCACAGATACGCAGTATTTT.

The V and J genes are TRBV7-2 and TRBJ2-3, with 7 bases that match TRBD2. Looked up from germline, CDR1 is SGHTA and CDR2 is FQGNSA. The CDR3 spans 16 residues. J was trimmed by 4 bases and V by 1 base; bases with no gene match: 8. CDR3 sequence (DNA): TGTGCCAGCAGCTTAGTTGGGAGGGCCGGATCAGATACGCAGTATTTT. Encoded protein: CASSLVGRAGSDTQYF.

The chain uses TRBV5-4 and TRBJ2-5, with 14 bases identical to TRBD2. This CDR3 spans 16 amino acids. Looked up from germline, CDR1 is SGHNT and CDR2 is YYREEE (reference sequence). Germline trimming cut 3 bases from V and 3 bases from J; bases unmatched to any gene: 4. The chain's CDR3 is CASSSGTSGSKETQYF. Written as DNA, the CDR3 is TGTGCCAGCAGCTCGGGGACTAGCGGGAGTAAAGAGACCCAGTACTTC.

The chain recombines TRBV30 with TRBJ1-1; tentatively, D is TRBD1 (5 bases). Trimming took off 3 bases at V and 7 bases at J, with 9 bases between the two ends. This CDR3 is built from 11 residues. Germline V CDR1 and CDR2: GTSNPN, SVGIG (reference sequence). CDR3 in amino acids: CAWSRRGEAFF. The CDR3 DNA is TGTGCCTGGAGCCGAAGGGGTGAAGCTTTCTTT.

CDR3 coding DNA: TGTGCCAGCAGCCAAGAGGCGGGACGGAGCGATGAGCAGTTCTTC. Protein sequence: CASSQEAGRSDEQFF. The V and J genes are TRBV3-1 (or the pseudogene TRBV3-2) and TRBJ2-1; weak D call: TRBD2 (6 bases). Trimming took off 0 bases at V and 8 bases at J, with 14 bases between the two ends. Per germline, CDR1 LGHDT and CDR2 YNNKEL (reference sequence). CDR3 length equals 15 residues.

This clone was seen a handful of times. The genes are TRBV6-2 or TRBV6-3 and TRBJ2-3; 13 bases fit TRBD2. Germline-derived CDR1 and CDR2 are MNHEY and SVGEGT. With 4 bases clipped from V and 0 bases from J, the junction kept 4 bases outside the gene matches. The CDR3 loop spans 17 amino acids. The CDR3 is CASSWTSGSISTDTQYF. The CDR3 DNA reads TGTGCCAGCAGTTGGACTAGCGGGAGTATTAGCACAGATACGCAGTATTTT.

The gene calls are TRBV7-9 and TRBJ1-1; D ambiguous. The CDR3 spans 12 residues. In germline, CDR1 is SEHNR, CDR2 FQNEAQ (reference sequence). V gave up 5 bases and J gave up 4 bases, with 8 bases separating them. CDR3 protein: CASSRQATEAFF. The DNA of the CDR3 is TGTGCCAGCAGCAGGCAGGCCACTGAAGCTTTCTTT. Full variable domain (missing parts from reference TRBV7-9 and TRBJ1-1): DTGVSQNPRHKITKRGQNVTFRCDPISEHNRLYWYRQTLGQGPEFLTYFQNEAQLEKSRLLSDRFSAERPKGSFSTLEIQRTEQGDSAMYLCASSRQATEAFFGQGTRLTVV.

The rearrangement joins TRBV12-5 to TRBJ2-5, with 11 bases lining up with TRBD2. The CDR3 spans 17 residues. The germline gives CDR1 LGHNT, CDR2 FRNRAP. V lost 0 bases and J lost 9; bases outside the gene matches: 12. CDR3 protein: CASGLVGGTSGSTSQYF. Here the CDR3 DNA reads TGTGCTAGTGGTTTGGTTGGCGGGACTAGCGGAAGTACGTCCCAGTACTTC.

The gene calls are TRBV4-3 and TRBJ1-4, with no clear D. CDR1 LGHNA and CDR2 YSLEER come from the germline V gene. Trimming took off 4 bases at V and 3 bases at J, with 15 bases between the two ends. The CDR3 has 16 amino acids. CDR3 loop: CASSLRRSGSNEKLFF. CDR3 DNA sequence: TGCGCCAGCAGCCTCCGACGATCGGGATCTAATGAAAAACTGTTTTTT.